The text below deals with one T cell receptor (beta chain). What it binds is not known. Generated by immunoSEQ multiplex PCR, the TCRdb table keeps only in-frame clones and is missing some. The data hold 84,000 or so clones, with about 93% observed a single time. The data originate from a study of PD-1 blockade in classical Hodgkin lymphoma. Study results and limitations: Complete responders entered with baseline diversity on par with newly diagnosed patients, the results showed.

With no exception, relapse followed autologous stem cell transplantation in all patients, and brentuximab vedotin exposure varied. Source: peripheral blood mononuclear cells (PBMCs), taken before the second cycle of nivolumab. This clonotype was sampled from a human donor with classical Hodgkin lymphoma.

In DNA form, the CDR3 reads TGTGCCAGCAGTCGGAGCGGGAGAGACAATGAGCAGTTCTTC. This codes for CASSRSGRDNEQFF. The rearrangement links TRBV6-5 to TRBJ2-1; 8 nucleotides align to TRBD2. V gave up 5 bases and J gave up 5 bases; unmatched junction bases: 5. Looked up from germline, CDR1 is MNHEY and CDR2 is SVGAGI. The CDR3 sequence is 14 residues long.